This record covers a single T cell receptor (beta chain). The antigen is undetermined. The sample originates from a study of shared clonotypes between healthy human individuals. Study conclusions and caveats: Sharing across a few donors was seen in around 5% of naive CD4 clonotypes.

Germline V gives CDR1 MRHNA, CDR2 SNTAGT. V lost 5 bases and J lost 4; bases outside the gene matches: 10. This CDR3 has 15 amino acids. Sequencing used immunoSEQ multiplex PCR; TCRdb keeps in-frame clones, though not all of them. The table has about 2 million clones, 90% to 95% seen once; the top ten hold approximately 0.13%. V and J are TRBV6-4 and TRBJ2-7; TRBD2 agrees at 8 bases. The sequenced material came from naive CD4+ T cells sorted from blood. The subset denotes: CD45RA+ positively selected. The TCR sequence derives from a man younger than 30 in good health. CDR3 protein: CASSYRSGVEYEQYF. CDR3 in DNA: TGTGCCAGCAGTTACCGTAGCGGGGTCGAGTACGAGCAGTACTTC.